One and the same sample provided the 9 T cell receptor beta chains below, sequenced in a study of T-cell reconstitution after alpha-beta-depleted transplantation in children. It was with unique molecular identifiers that the TCRbeta library was prepared. TCRdb fed the PCR reads into MiXCR, producing one record per CDR3 protein. Of some 190,000 distinct CDR3 sequences detected, roughly 11% appear once; the ten largest clones hold around 14%. The sequencing here drew on PBMCs, taken before TCRalphabeta/CD19-depleted stem cell transplant. The receptors derive from a boy under 10 years old with acute myeloid leukemia, due to receive a stem cell transplant.

This clonotype has a count of ten or more. The J gene is TRBJ2-1, the V gene TRBV12-3 or TRBV12-4; D is uncertain. Between the trimmed V and J ends, which lost 10 bases and 7 bases, there was a span of 11 bases. This CDR3 region has 11 residues. The CDR3 loop is CATYWGNEQFF. As DNA, the CDR3 is TGTGCCACCTACTGGGGTAATGAGCAGTTCTTC.

This clonotype was observed at least ten times. This sequence joins TRBV10-3 and TRBJ2-1; TRBD2 might be the D (6 bases). V shed 8 bases and J shed 5 bases, with 10 bases lying between them. The CDR3 spans 12 residues. Germline-derived CDR1 and CDR2 are ENHRY and SYGVKD. The CDR3 is CAIGGGNNEQFF. For the CDR3, the DNA is TGTGCCATCGGTGGGGGGAACAATGAGCAGTTCTTC.

This clonotype was seen repeatedly, ten times or more. CDR3 bases: TGTGCCTGGAGGGGACAGGGGGTCGGTGGCTACACCTTC. Amino acids: CAWRGQGVGGYTF. The rearrangement links TRBV30 to TRBJ1-2, with 11 bases identical to TRBD1. This CDR3 spans 13 amino acids. Germline V gene sequence: CDR1 GTSNPN, CDR2 SVGIG (reference sequence). V lost 3 bases, J lost 7 bases, and 4 bases stayed unmatched.

This clonotype was found many times. J is TRBJ1-5 and V is TRBV4-2; D unclear. Germline assignment: CDR1 LGHNA and CDR2 YNFKEQ. The CDR3 is made up of 18 amino acids. V shed 0 bases and J shed 0 bases, with 15 bases lying between them. The CDR3 coding sequence is TGTGCCAGCAGCCAAGAGTTGACGGACGCTACTAGCAATCAGCCCCAGCATTTT. This codes for CASSQELTDATSNQPQHF.

The sample holds many counts of this clonotype. The chain uses TRBV5-1 and TRBJ2-2; TRBD1 might be the D (5 bases). Between the trimmed V and J ends, which lost 0 bases and 1 base, there was a span of 10 bases. CDR1 is SGHRS and CDR2 is YFSETQ in the germline V gene. The length of the CDR3 is 16 residues. CDR3 sequence reads: CASSLAVQGNTGELFF. DNA of the CDR3: TGCGCCAGCAGCTTGGCGGTGCAGGGGAACACCGGGGAGCTGTTTTTT.

This clonotype has ten or more counts. The CDR3 region is CASSLWGGKSYEQYF. CDR3 DNA: TGTGCCAGCAGTTTATGGGGGGGGAAATCCTACGAGCAGTACTTC. The rearrangement links TRBV28 to TRBJ2-7, with 7 nucleotides matching TRBD2. In germline, CDR1 is MDHEN, CDR2 SYDVKM. CDR3 length: 15 residues. After removal of 0 bases from V and 1 base from J, the junction contained 3 bases not matched to a gene.

This clonotype has a count of ten or more. The chain couples TRBV5-1 to TRBJ2-7; D unresolved. Between the trimmed V and J ends, which lost 0 bases and 3 bases, there was a span of 7 bases. The CDR3 has 13 residues. Germline assignment: CDR1 SGHRS and CDR2 YFSETQ. CDR3 bases: TGCGCCAGCAGCTTGGAACAGCGCTACGAGCAGTACTTC. Protein product: CASSLEQRYEQYF.

The V call is TRBV5-6, the J call TRBJ2-3; 9 nucleotides align to TRBD2. The germline CDR1 and CDR2 sequences are SGHDT and YYEEEE. CDR3 length: 15 amino acids. Trimming cost V 0 bases and J 2 bases; bases outside gene matches: 1. The CDR3 protein is CASSLGGGATDTQYF. In nucleotides, the CDR3 is TGTGCCAGCAGCTTGGGCGGGGGGGCCACAGATACGCAGTATTTT.

This clonotype was detected ten times or more. The V call is TRBV20-1, the J call TRBJ2-3; 12 positions match TRBD2. The V segment lost 1 base and the J segment 5 bases; nucleotides outside the gene matches: 7. CDR3 size: 16 residues. Germline loops: CDR1 DFQATT, CDR2 SNEGSKA (reference sequence). This chain's CDR3 is CSARGASGGALDTQYF. The CDR3 bases are TGCAGTGCTAGAGGGGCTAGCGGGGGGGCCTTAGATACGCAGTATTTT.